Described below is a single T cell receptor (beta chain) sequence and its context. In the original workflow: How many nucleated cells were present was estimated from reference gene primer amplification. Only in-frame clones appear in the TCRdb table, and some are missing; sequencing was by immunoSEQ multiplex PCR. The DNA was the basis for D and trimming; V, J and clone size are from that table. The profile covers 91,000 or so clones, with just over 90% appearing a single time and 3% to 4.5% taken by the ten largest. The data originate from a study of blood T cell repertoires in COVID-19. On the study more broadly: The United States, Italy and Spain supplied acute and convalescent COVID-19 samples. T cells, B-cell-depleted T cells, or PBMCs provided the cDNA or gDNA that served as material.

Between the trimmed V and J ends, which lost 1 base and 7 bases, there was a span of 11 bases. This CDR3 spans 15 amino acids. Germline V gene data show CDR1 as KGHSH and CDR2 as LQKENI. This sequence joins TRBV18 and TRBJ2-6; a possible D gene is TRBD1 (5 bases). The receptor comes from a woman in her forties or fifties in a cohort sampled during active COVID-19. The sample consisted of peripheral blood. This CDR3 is CASSPQGQGANVLTF. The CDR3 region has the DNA TGTGCCAGCTCACCACAGGGGCAGGGTGCCAACGTCCTGACTTTC.